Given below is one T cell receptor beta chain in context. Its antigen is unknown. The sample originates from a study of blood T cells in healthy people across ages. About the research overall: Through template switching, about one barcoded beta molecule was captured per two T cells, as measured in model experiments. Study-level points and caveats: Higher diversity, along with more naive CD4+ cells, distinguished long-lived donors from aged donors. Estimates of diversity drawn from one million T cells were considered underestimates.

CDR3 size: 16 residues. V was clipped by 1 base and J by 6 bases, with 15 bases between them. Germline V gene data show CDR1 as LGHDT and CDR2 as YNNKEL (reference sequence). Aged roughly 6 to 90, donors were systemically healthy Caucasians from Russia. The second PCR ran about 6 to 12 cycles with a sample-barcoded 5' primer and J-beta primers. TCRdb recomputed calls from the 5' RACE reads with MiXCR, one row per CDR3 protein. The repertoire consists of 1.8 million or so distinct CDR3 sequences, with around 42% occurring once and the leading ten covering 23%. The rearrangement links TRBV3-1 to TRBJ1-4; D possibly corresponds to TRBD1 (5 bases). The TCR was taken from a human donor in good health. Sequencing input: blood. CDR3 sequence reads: CASSQVPFQGDEKLFF. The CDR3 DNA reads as TGTGCCAGCAGCCAAGTCCCATTCCAGGGAGATGAAAAACTGTTTTTT.